This TCR beta chain came from a study of cytomegalovirus exposure and HLA in healthy donors. Findings and limits, study-wide: TCR sequences were mostly rare, though some public TCRs occurred in many donors.

PCR primers comprised 60 Vbeta and 13 Jbeta primers. The protocol was immunoSEQ multiplex PCR, while the TCRdb copy is restricted to in-frame clones and leaves out a portion. The table includes roughly 190,000 clones, approximately 9.5% detected once. Note on this clone: Its antigen is unidentified.

Germline values: CDR1 SGHRS, CDR2 YFSETQ. The trim removed 3 bases at V and 4 bases at J, leaving 4 bases unmatched. This CDR3 is 14 amino acids long. What was sequenced was PBMCs. V and J are TRBV5-1 and TRBJ2-5; 9 positions agree with TRBD2. The clonotype was recovered from a woman under 40 in good health and CMV-seropositive. CDR3 sequence (DNA): TGCGCCAGCAGCTGGACTAGCGCGAGAGAGACCCAGTACTTC. Its translation is CASSWTSARETQYF.